Listed below are T cell receptor beta chains from one sample, sequenced in a study of PD-1 blockade in mismatch repair-deficient tumors. Data came from immunoSEQ multiplex PCR; TCRdb stores just in-frame clones and leaves some out. The table shows about 110,000 clones, with 65% to 80% occurring only once. Sample: peripheral blood, taken 60 to 65 weeks after starting pembrolizumab. The source of these receptors is an adult with mismatch repair-deficient cancer. The CDR3 runs from the conserved cysteine through the conserved F or W. The order of the fields is CDR3 DNA, CDR3 protein, D gene, V gene, J gene, clone size. D genes are given only for firm matches. Clone size is not always given. Where it is, it says once, few, many or a class for expanded clones.

CDR3 DNA: TGCGCCAGCAGCTTGGACGCCGGACTAGCGGGAACAGATACGCAGTATTTT
CDR3 protein: CASSLDAGLAGTDTQYF
D gene: TRBD2
V gene: TRBV5-1
J gene: TRBJ2-3
clone size: NA

CDR3 DNA: TGTGCCAGCAGCCAAGATAGTGAGGGGAATCAGCCCCAGCATTTT
CDR3 protein: CASSQDSEGNQPQHF
D gene: NA
V gene: TRBV14
J gene: TRBJ1-5
clone size: NA

CDR3 DNA: TGTGCCAGCAGCTTGGGGCGGGACTCCTACGAGCAGTACTTC
CDR3 protein: CASSLGRDSYEQYF
D gene: NA
V gene: TRBV5-4
J gene: TRBJ2-7
clone size: NA

CDR3 DNA: TGCGCCAGCAGTCGTGCGACAGGGGAATACGAGCAGTACTTC
CDR3 protein: CASSRATGEYEQYF
D gene: TRBD1
V gene: TRBV23-1
J gene: TRBJ2-7
clone size: NA

CDR3 DNA: TGTGCCAGCAGCAGGAAAACTGAAGCTTTCTTT
CDR3 protein: CASSRKTEAFF
D gene: NA
V gene: TRBV25-1
J gene: TRBJ1-1
clone size: NA

CDR3 DNA: TGTGCCACCCAGGGTTTGGGAGCGATGCAATCAAATGAGCAGTTCTTC
CDR3 protein: CATQGLGAMQSNEQFF
D gene: NA
V gene: TRBV27
J gene: TRBJ2-1
clone size: NA

CDR3 DNA: TGTGCCAGCAGGAGGACTAGCGGGGGCACAGATACGCAGTATTTT
CDR3 protein: CASRRTSGGTDTQYF
D gene: TRBD2
V gene: TRBV2
J gene: TRBJ2-3
clone size: NA

CDR3 DNA: TGTGCCAGCAGCCCAACTGAAAGGGCCGCTGAAGCTTTCTTT
CDR3 protein: CASSPTERAAEAFF
D gene: NA
V gene: TRBV7-2
J gene: TRBJ1-1
clone size: few

CDR3 DNA: TGTGCCAGCAGCCACCCTGGGAATGAGCAGTTCTTC
CDR3 protein: CASSHPGNEQFF
D gene: NA
V gene: TRBV7-2
J gene: TRBJ2-1
clone size: NA

CDR3 DNA: TGTGCCAGCAGCTTAAACCCTAGCGGGACCCGGGGGGAGACCCAGTACTTC
CDR3 protein: CASSLNPSGTRGETQYF
D gene: TRBD2
V gene: TRBV5-6
J gene: TRBJ2-5
clone size: NA

CDR3 DNA: TGTGCTAGCAGACCCGGGACTAGCGGTTTACAAGAGACCCAGTACTTC
CDR3 protein: CASRPGTSGLQETQYF
D gene: TRBD2
V gene: TRBV7-7
J gene: TRBJ2-5
clone size: NA

CDR3 DNA: TGTGCCAGCAGCCAACGGGGGACGAGCACAGATACGCAGTATTTT
CDR3 protein: CASSQRGTSTDTQYF
D gene: NA
V gene: TRBV14
J gene: TRBJ2-3
clone size: NA

CDR3 DNA: TGTGCCAGCAGCTCCCTAGGCAGCGGGAGAGGGAATGAGCAGTTCTTC
CDR3 protein: CASSSLGSGRGNEQFF
D gene: TRBD2
V gene: TRBV7-2
J gene: TRBJ2-1
clone size: NA

CDR3 DNA: TGTGCCAGCAGCGCTTCCGGGGGTAGCACAGATACGCAGTATTTT
CDR3 protein: CASSASGGSTDTQYF
D gene: NA
V gene: TRBV9
J gene: TRBJ2-3
clone size: NA

CDR3 DNA: TGCAGCGTTGTGCGACAGCTGAACACTGAAGCTTTCTTT
CDR3 protein: CSVVRQLNTEAFF
D gene: NA
V gene: TRBV29-1
J gene: TRBJ1-1
clone size: NA

CDR3 DNA: TGTGCCAGCAGCTTATATCCCCCCCACAAATTGGCCTACAATGAGCAGTTCTTC
CDR3 protein: CASSLYPPHKLAYNEQFF
D gene: NA
V gene: TRBV11-3
J gene: TRBJ2-1
clone size: NA

CDR3 DNA: TGTGCCAGCAGCCCCGGGACTAGCGCCTTCTACGAGCAGTACTTC
CDR3 protein: CASSPGTSAFYEQYF
D gene: TRBD2
V gene: TRBV5-4
J gene: TRBJ2-7
clone size: NA